The clone carrying this T cell receptor (beta chain) has more than one count but fewer than ten. Each CDR3 protein is one row after TCRdb ran MiXCR on the reads. The table includes around 300,000 distinct CDR3 sequences, 9.5% detected once. The data originate from a study of T cell repertoires in cytomegalovirus infection. Trimming cost V 5 bases and J 7 bases, with 8 bases left between them. Per germline, CDR1 DFQATT and CDR2 SNEGSKA (reference sequence). CDR3 size: 10 residues. Sequences were obtained from PBMCs. This rearrangement joins TRBV20-1 to TRBJ1-2; D might be TRBD1 (5 bases). This sequence was found in a human donor in good health (CMV status not recorded). Some clones in this sample may be carry-over from other donors' samples. In DNA form, the CDR3 reads TGCAGTGCTCCGGGGCTTGGCTACACCTTC. This gives the protein CSAPGLGYTF.